These T cell receptor beta chains were read from a single sample in a study of blood T cells in healthy people across ages. TCRdb re-called the 5' RACE reads with MiXCR, one entry per CDR3 protein. The sample shows about 590,000 distinct CDR3 sequences, approximately 30% of them seen only once. Sequenced input: blood. The receptors derive from a woman aged 80 or over in good health. Both conserved end residues are part of each CDR3. The order of the fields is clone size, D gene, V gene, J gene, CDR3 DNA, CDR3 protein. A D gene is named only where the DNA matches it firmly. Some rows have no size entry. The others give once, few or many, or a class for an expanded clone.

clone size: -
D gene: -
V gene: TRBV20-1
J gene: TRBJ1-1
CDR3 DNA: TGCAGTGCTGGACATATGAACACTGAAGCTTTCTTT
CDR3 protein: CSAGHMNTEAFF

clone size: -
D gene: -
V gene: TRBV7-2
J gene: TRBJ2-3
CDR3 DNA: TGTACCAGCAGCCTCAGGGGCGCAGATACGCAGGATTTT
CDR3 protein: CTSSLRGADTQDF

clone size: many
D gene: TRBD2
V gene: TRBV29-1
J gene: TRBJ2-7
CDR3 DNA: TGCAGCGTTGAATCGAGCGGGGCACCCTACGAGCAGTACTTC
CDR3 protein: CSVESSGAPYEQYF

clone size: many
D gene: -
V gene: TRBV4-3
J gene: TRBJ1-2
CDR3 DNA: TGCGCCAGCAGCCAAGATATCAGCAGGGGTGGCTATGGCTACACCTTC
CDR3 protein: CASSQDISRGGYGYTF

clone size: many
D gene: TRBD1
V gene: TRBV28
J gene: TRBJ1-5
CDR3 DNA: TGTGCCAGCACGGGGGACAGGGTTTATCAGCCCCAGCATTTT
CDR3 protein: CASTGDRVYQPQHF

clone size: -
D gene: -
V gene: TRBV30
J gene: TRBJ2-7
CDR3 DNA: TGTGCCTGGAGCCGCAAAATGGGGCAGGGACTCTACGAGCAGTACTTC
CDR3 protein: CAWSRKMGQGLYEQYF

clone size: few
D gene: -
V gene: TRBV11-2
J gene: TRBJ2-7
CDR3 DNA: TGTGCCAGCAGCTCAAAGGTATCCTACGAGCAGTACTTC
CDR3 protein: CASSSKVSYEQYF

clone size: -
D gene: -
V gene: TRBV3-1
J gene: TRBJ2-1
CDR3 DNA: TGTGCCAGCAGCCAAGAACACAGGCCGGAGACCCAGTTCTTC
CDR3 protein: CASSQEHRPETQFF

clone size: many
D gene: -
V gene: TRBV20-1
J gene: TRBJ2-1
CDR3 DNA: TGCAGTGCTGTAACGGGTGAGCAGTTCTTC
CDR3 protein: CSAVTGEQFF

clone size: many
D gene: -
V gene: TRBV7-2
J gene: TRBJ2-1
CDR3 DNA: TGTGCCAGCAGCTTATCGGTCCGCGGTGGAAGTAATGAGCAGTTCTTC
CDR3 protein: CASSLSVRGGSNEQFF

clone size: -
D gene: TRBD1
V gene: TRBV25-1
J gene: TRBJ1-1
CDR3 DNA: TGTGCCACGAACCAGGGGGCTGGAACTGAAGCTTTCTTT
CDR3 protein: CATNQGAGTEAFF

clone size: many
D gene: -
V gene: TRBV20-1
J gene: TRBJ2-3
CDR3 DNA: TGCAGTGCTAGGACAGATACGCAGTATTTT
CDR3 protein: CSARTDTQYF

clone size: many
D gene: -
V gene: TRBV6-5
J gene: TRBJ1-2
CDR3 DNA: TGTGCCAGCAGTTCTCCAGGGATGGTAGGCAGTGGCTACACCTTC
CDR3 protein: CASSSPGMVGSGYTF

clone size: few
D gene: TRBD1
V gene: TRBV12-3/TRBV12-4
J gene: TRBJ2-1
CDR3 DNA: TGTGCCAGCAGTCCGGGACAGGGACGAGGGAACAATGAGCAGTTCTTC
CDR3 protein: CASSPGQGRGNNEQFF

clone size: many
D gene: -
V gene: TRBV9
J gene: TRBJ1-2
CDR3 DNA: TGTGCCAGCAGCGTAGAACAGGACTATGGCTACACCTTC
CDR3 protein: CASSVEQDYGYTF

clone size: -
D gene: -
V gene: TRBV7-9
J gene: TRBJ2-2
CDR3 DNA: TGTGCCAGCAACGTAGACCGCACCGGGGAGCTGTTTTTT
CDR3 protein: CASNVDRTGELFF

clone size: -
D gene: -
V gene: TRBV19
J gene: TRBJ1-5
CDR3 DNA: TGTACCAGTAGTGCACCGGAGAGCGATCAGCCCCAGCATTTT
CDR3 protein: CTSSAPESDQPQHF

clone size: -
D gene: -
V gene: TRBV2
J gene: TRBJ2-2
CDR3 DNA: TGTGCCAGCAGTGCAGAGAGGGTCCCAAACACCGGGGAGCTGTTTTTT
CDR3 protein: CASSAERVPNTGELFF

clone size: many
D gene: -
V gene: TRBV20-1
J gene: TRBJ2-5
CDR3 DNA: TGCAGTGCGGGACAACTGAATCAAGAGACCCAGTACTTC
CDR3 protein: CSAGQLNQETQYF

clone size: -
D gene: -
V gene: TRBV12-3/TRBV12-4
J gene: TRBJ1-4
CDR3 DNA: TGTGCCAGCAGTTTTTTAGACGAGGGGAATGAAAAACTGTTTTTT
CDR3 protein: CASSFLDEGNEKLFF

clone size: few
D gene: TRBD2
V gene: TRBV7-9
J gene: TRBJ2-3
CDR3 DNA: TGTGCCAGCAGCTTAGGGCTAGCGGGGGGATACACAGATACGCAGTATTTT
CDR3 protein: CASSLGLAGGYTDTQYF

clone size: once
D gene: TRBD2
V gene: TRBV28
J gene: TRBJ2-5
CDR3 DNA: TGTGCCAGCAGTTTATCACTAAGCGGGAGCGACCAAGAGACCCAGTACTTC
CDR3 protein: CASSLSLSGSDQETQYF

clone size: many
D gene: -
V gene: TRBV7-6
J gene: TRBJ1-4
CDR3 DNA: TGTGCCAGCAGCTTAGCCGGCAGGACGGAAGAAAAACTGTTTTTT
CDR3 protein: CASSLAGRTEEKLFF

clone size: many
D gene: -
V gene: TRBV5-1
J gene: TRBJ1-6
CDR3 DNA: TGCGCCAGCAGCTTGGGAGGAACCAATTCACCCCTCCACTTT
CDR3 protein: CASSLGGTNSPLHF

clone size: many
D gene: TRBD2
V gene: TRBV7-2
J gene: TRBJ2-1
CDR3 DNA: TGTGCCAGCAGCTTAGTGGGGCGGGGGACCTCCTACAATGAGCAGTTCTTC
CDR3 protein: CASSLVGRGTSYNEQFF

clone size: many
D gene: -
V gene: TRBV21-1
J gene: TRBJ2-7
CDR3 DNA: TGTGCCAGCAGCGAGCGGGGGAACTCCTACGAGCAGTACTTC
CDR3 protein: CASSERGNSYEQYF

clone size: many
D gene: -
V gene: TRBV6-5
J gene: TRBJ1-2
CDR3 DNA: TGTGCCAGCTCCCGGGCACCGGGGCGGGATGGCTACACCTTC
CDR3 protein: CASSRAPGRDGYTF

clone size: many
D gene: TRBD2
V gene: TRBV5-1
J gene: TRBJ2-3
CDR3 DNA: TGCGCCAGCAGCCCCACGGCGCGGGGGGACACAGATACGCAGTATTTT
CDR3 protein: CASSPTARGDTDTQYF

clone size: many
D gene: -
V gene: TRBV20-1
J gene: TRBJ2-7
CDR3 DNA: TGCAGTGCTAGAGACCCACAGGCCTACGAGCAGTACTTC
CDR3 protein: CSARDPQAYEQYF

clone size: many
D gene: -
V gene: TRBV7-2
J gene: TRBJ2-5
CDR3 DNA: TGTGCCAGCAGCCCCGTAGGGGGCGGGGGGGAGACCCAGTACTTC
CDR3 protein: CASSPVGGGGETQYF

clone size: -
D gene: TRBD1
V gene: TRBV16
J gene: TRBJ2-1
CDR3 DNA: TGTGCCAGCAGCCAATTTGAGATTTTTTCCGGGACAGGGCCCAATGAGCAGTTCTTC
CDR3 protein: CASSQFEIFSGTGPNEQFF

clone size: many
D gene: -
V gene: TRBV11-2
J gene: TRBJ2-7
CDR3 DNA: TGTGCCAGCAGCTTCGGGACCCACTACGAGCAGTACTTC
CDR3 protein: CASSFGTHYEQYF